This T cell receptor (beta chain) was recorded in a study of cytomegalovirus exposure and HLA in healthy donors. Germline CDR1 is SGHAT and CDR2 is FQNNGV. The CDR3 totals 12 residues. V dropped 6 bases and J dropped 7 bases, with 12 bases sitting between them. PCR employed 60 Vbeta and 13 Jbeta primers. Clones were sequenced by immunoSEQ multiplex PCR, and TCRdb holds only the in-frame ones, with some missing. The table shows roughly 120,000 clones, with around 8.5% occurring only once. The chain has TRBV11-2 and TRBJ1-2; D is perhaps TRBD1 (6 bases). Sequences were obtained from PBMCs. The clonotype originates from a man in his forties or fifties in good health and CMV-seronegative. The chain's CDR3 is CASRSGGLGYTF. The CDR3 DNA sequence: TGTGCCAGCAGGAGCGGGGGGCTTGGCTACACCTTC.